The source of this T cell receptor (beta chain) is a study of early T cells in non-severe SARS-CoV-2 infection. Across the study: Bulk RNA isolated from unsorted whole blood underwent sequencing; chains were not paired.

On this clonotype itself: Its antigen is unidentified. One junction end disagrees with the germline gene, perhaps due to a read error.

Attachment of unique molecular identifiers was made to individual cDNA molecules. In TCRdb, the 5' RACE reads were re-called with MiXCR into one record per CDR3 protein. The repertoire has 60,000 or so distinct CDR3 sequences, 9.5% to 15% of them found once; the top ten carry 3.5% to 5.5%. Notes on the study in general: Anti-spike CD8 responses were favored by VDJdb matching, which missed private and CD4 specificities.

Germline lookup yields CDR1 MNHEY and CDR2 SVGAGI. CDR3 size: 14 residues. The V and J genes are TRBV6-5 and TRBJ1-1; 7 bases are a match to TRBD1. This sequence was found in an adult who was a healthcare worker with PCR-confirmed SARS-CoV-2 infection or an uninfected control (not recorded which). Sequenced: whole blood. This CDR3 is CASSFSRGNAEAFF. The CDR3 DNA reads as TGTGCCAGCAGTTTCTCCAGGGGGAACGCTGAAGCTTTCTTT.